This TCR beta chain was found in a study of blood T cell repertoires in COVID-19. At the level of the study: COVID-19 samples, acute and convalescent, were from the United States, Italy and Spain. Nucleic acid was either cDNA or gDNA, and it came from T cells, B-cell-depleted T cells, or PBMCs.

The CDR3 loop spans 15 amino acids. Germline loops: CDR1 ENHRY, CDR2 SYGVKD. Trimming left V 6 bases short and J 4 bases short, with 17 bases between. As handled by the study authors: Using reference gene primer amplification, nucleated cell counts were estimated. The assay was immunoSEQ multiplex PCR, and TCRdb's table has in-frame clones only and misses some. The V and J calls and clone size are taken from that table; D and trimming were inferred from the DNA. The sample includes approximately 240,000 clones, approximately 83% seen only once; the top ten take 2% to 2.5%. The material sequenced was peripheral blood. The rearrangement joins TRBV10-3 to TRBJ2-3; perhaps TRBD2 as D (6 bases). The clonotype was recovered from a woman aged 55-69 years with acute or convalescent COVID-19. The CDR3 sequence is CAIRLTGEPSDTQYF. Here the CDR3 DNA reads TGTGCCATCAGACTGACGGGGGAGCCCTCAGATACGCAGTATTTT.